Each of the 21 T cell receptor beta chains below was sequenced from the same sample in a study of blood T cell repertoires in COVID-19. Assay used: immunoSEQ multiplex PCR; TCRdb lists only in-frame clones, some missing. This table has 200,000 to 250,000 clones, about 94% appearing once. Source material: peripheral blood. These receptors were obtained from a man between 60 and 75 years old with COVID-19, enrolled during active disease.

The rearrangement links TRBV4-1 to TRBJ1-5; TRBD1 agrees at 8 bases. The ends lost 0 bases at V and 3 bases at J; junction bases unmatched: 4. From germline, CDR1 is MGHRA and CDR2 YSYEKL. The CDR3 contains 16 residues. The CDR3 DNA sequence: TGCGCCAGCAGCCAAGACTTGACAGGGGTCAATCAGCCCCAGCATTTT. As protein: CASSQDLTGVNQPQHF.

The chain employs TRBV5-8 and TRBJ2-3, with D possibly matching TRBD2 (6 bases). The CDR3 has 13 amino acids. Trimming shortened V by 4 bases and J by 9 bases, and 15 bases separated the two germline ends. In germline, CDR1 is SGHTS, CDR2 YDEGEE. CDR3 sequence reads: CASSLFDRETQYF. Written as DNA, the CDR3 is TGTGCCAGCAGCCTCTTCGACCGGGAGACGCAGTATTTT.

This chain links TRBV28 with TRBJ1-1; a possible D gene is TRBD1 (5 bases). This CDR3 is built from 13 residues. V was clipped by 7 bases and J by 2 bases, with 11 bases between them. The germline V gene encodes CDR1 MDHEN and CDR2 SYDVKM. The CDR3 spells CASIDSPNTEAFF. The DNA for the CDR3 is TGTGCCAGCATCGACAGCCCAAACACTGAAGCTTTCTTT.

This sequence joins TRBV19 and TRBJ1-2; 8 bases line up with TRBD1. Germline loops: CDR1 LNHDA, CDR2 SQIVND (reference sequence). The CDR3 is 15 residues long. V trimming: 2 bases; J trimming: 3 bases; junction bases outside the gene matches: 5. The CDR3, as DNA: TGTGCCAGTAGTATACCAGGGGGCGCAGACTATGGCTACACCTTC. Its translation: CASSIPGGADYGYTF.

The chain joins TRBV6-6 to TRBJ1-1; the match to TRBD1 covers 10 bases. Germline V gene sequence: CDR1 MNHNY, CDR2 SVGAGI (reference sequence). This CDR3 is 15 amino acids long. Trimming took 5 bases from V and 4 from J; bases not matched to a gene: 7. The CDR3 loop reads CASSEGQGFSTEAFF. The CDR3 DNA is TGTGCCAGCAGTGAGGGACAGGGGTTTTCCACTGAAGCTTTCTTT.

This chain uses TRBV6-5 with TRBJ2-7; 11 nucleotides agree with TRBD1. V gave up 9 bases and J gave up 3 bases; unmatched junction bases: 10. The CDR3 extends over 15 amino acids. CDR1 is MNHEY, CDR2 SVGAGI, per germline. CDR3: CASKRDRGMFYEQYF. For the CDR3, the DNA is TGTGCCAGTAAGAGGGACAGGGGGATGTTCTACGAGCAGTACTTC.

The chain is built from TRBV3-1 (or the pseudogene TRBV3-2) and TRBJ1-3; D is perhaps TRBD1 (5 bases). The V and J ends lost 4 bases and 2 bases respectively, with 9 bases between them. Germline V gene sequence: CDR1 LGHDT, CDR2 YNNKEL (reference sequence). The CDR3 has 14 amino acids. CDR3 nucleotide sequence: TGTGCCAGCAGCCCAAGGGGAACTGGAAACACCATATATTTT. Protein sequence: CASSPRGTGNTIYF.

V usage is TRBV3-1 (or the pseudogene TRBV3-2) and J usage is TRBJ1-1; tentative D call: TRBD1 (6 bases). The CDR3 is 14 amino acids. The ends were cut back, 2 bases at V and 1 base at J, with 8 bases in the middle. Germline values: CDR1 LGHDT, CDR2 YNNKEL (reference sequence). The CDR3 loop reads CASSQRGKNTEAFF. CDR3 nucleotide sequence: TGTGCCAGCAGCCAAAGGGGGAAGAACACTGAAGCTTTCTTT.

The CDR3 is CASSLQGQNTGELFF. The DNA for the CDR3 is TGCGCCAGCAGCTTGCAGGGACAGAACACCGGGGAGCTGTTTTTT. V is TRBV5-1 and J is TRBJ2-2; tentatively, D is TRBD1 (6 bases). Deletions cut 1 base from V and 1 base from J, with 8 bases between. This CDR3 is 15 amino acids long. CDR1 and CDR2 (germline): SGHRS, YFSETQ.

This chain links TRBV5-1 with TRBJ2-4; D gene uncertain. Per the germline V gene, CDR1 is SGHRS and CDR2 is YFSETQ. This CDR3 contains 12 residues. Trimming cost V 4 bases and J 0 bases, with 2 bases left between them. DNA of the CDR3: TGCGCCAGCAGCCGAGCCAAAAACATTCAGTACTTC. Its translation is CASSRAKNIQYF.

The J gene is TRBJ2-7, the V gene TRBV28; perhaps TRBD1 as D (5 bases). The CDR3 is 16 residues long. CDR1 MDHEN and CDR2 SYDVKM come from the germline V gene. V shed 3 bases and J shed 3 bases, with 18 bases lying between them. In DNA, the CDR3 is TGTGCCAGCAGTTTGCGGCAGGGCAACTCGTACTACGAGCAGTACTTC. Translating gives CASSLRQGNSYYEQYF. Combining the CDR3 with reference TRBV28 and TRBJ2-7 gives the whole variable domain DVKVTQSSRYLVKRTGEKVFLECVQDMDHENMFWYRQDPGLGLRLIYFSYDVKMKEKGDIPEGYSVSREKKERFSLILESASTNQTSMYLCASSLRQGNSYYEQYFGPGTRLTVT.

In this sample, this clone turned up once. This sequence joins TRBV7-3 and TRBJ2-1; 7 bases match TRBD1. The CDR3 extends over 15 amino acids. V was clipped by 4 bases and J by 2 bases; unmatched bases: 5. Per the germline V gene, CDR1 is SGHTA and CDR2 is FQGTGA. CDR3: CASSSQGVTYNEQFF. Written as DNA, the CDR3 is TGTGCCAGCAGCTCCCAGGGGGTAACCTACAATGAGCAGTTCTTC.

This clone was seen a single time. J is TRBJ1-3 and V is TRBV2, with TRBD1 matching over 7 bases. From germline, CDR1 is SNHLY and CDR2 FYNNEI. After removal of 6 bases from V and 0 bases from J, the junction contained 5 bases not matched to a gene. CDR3 length: 15 residues. CDR3 amino acids: CASSPGQLSGNTIYF. CDR3 sequence (DNA): TGTGCCAGCAGCCCGGGACAGCTCTCTGGAAACACCATATATTTT.

This sequence joins TRBV7-9 and TRBJ2-7; D is ambiguous. CDR3 length: 14 amino acids. The germline V gene encodes CDR1 SEHNR and CDR2 FQNEAQ (reference sequence). Trimming cost V 4 bases and J 0 bases, with 10 bases left between them. The CDR3: CASSSLLGSYEQYF. For the CDR3, the DNA is TGTGCCAGCAGCTCCTTACTTGGCTCCTACGAGCAGTACTTC. The full variable domain, completed using reference TRBV7-9 and TRBJ2-7, is DTGVSQNPRHKITKRGQNVTFRCDPISEHNRLYWYRQTLGQGPEFLTYFQNEAQLEKSRLLSDRFSAERPKGSFSTLEIQRTEQGDSAMYLCASSSLLGSYEQYFGPGTRLTVT.

V is TRBV4-1 and J is TRBJ2-2, with 8 nucleotides matching TRBD1. There are 14 residues in the CDR3. Looked up from germline, CDR1 is MGHRA and CDR2 is YSYEKL. Trimming removed 1 base from V and 7 bases from J; junction bases left unmatched: 2. This CDR3 is CASSQGQGIGELFF. The CDR3 DNA reads TGCGCCAGCAGCCAAGGACAGGGGATCGGGGAGCTGTTTTTT.

The chain links TRBV6-5 to TRBJ2-3, with 8 bases fitting TRBD1. Trimming cost V 2 bases and J 6 bases; bases outside gene matches: 10. The CDR3 runs 16 residues. Per germline, CDR1 MNHEY and CDR2 SVGAGI. The CDR3 coding sequence is TGTGCCAGCAGTTACAAACGGACAGGGATGGTGGATACGCAGTATTTT. Protein: CASSYKRTGMVDTQYF.

The rearrangement uses TRBV5-1 and TRBJ1-5; 7 bases line up with TRBD1. This CDR3 is 17 amino acids long. CDR1 is SGHRS and CDR2 is YFSETQ in the germline V gene. J gave up 4 bases and V 4 bases, and 14 bases lay outside the gene matches. The CDR3 bases are TGCGCCAGCAGCCGCATGTCCCAGGGGGTAACAAATCAGCCCCAGCATTTT. Its protein product is CASSRMSQGVTNQPQHF.

This clone has a single count. The genes are TRBV29-1 and TRBJ2-3; tentatively, D is TRBD1 (6 bases). Germline CDR1 reads SQVTM; CDR2 reads ANQGSEA. The germline V and J ends were trimmed by 5 bases and 2 bases, with 14 bases remaining between them. CDR3 length: 14 residues. The chain's CDR3 is CSVLFQGFTDTQYF. DNA for the CDR3: TGCAGCGTTTTGTTTCAGGGGTTCACAGATACGCAGTATTTT.

This clone showed up just once. This chain uses TRBV19 with TRBJ2-1, with 8 positions matching TRBD2. J lost 6 bases, V lost 0 bases, and 10 bases had no gene match. Germline CDR1 LNHDA, CDR2 SQIVND (reference sequence). The CDR3 is 17 amino acids. The CDR3 sequence: CASSIDRVAGRGNEQFF. As DNA, the CDR3 is TGTGCCAGTAGTATAGATCGCGTAGCGGGGCGCGGCAATGAGCAGTTCTTC.

The rearrangement links TRBV2 to TRBJ2-1, with 8 positions matching TRBD2. CDR1 and CDR2 from the germline V gene are SNHLY and FYNNEI. The trim removed 5 bases at V and 6 bases at J, leaving 3 bases unmatched. CDR3 size: 13 residues. CDR3 nucleotide sequence: TGTGCCAGCAGTCGGGAGGGCCCCAATGAGCAGTTCTTC. It translates to CASSREGPNEQFF.

The chain recombines TRBV14 with TRBJ1-6; 7 bases map to TRBD1. J lost 0 bases, V lost 8 bases, and 4 bases had no gene match. Germline CDR1 is SGHDN and CDR2 is FVKESK. The CDR3 is 15 amino acids. CDR3 DNA sequence: TGTGCCAGCGCGGGACAGTTCTCCTATAATTCACCCCTCCACTTT. Amino acids: CASAGQFSYNSPLHF.